Presented here are 2 T cell receptor beta chains from one specimen sequenced in a study of precursors of human CD4 cytotoxic T cells. The bulk UMI libraries came from four sorted CD4+ memory subsets, including IL-7R-high and IL-7R-negative TEMRA. TCRdb itself ran the reads through MiXCR, one entry per CDR3 protein. The profile covers some 480 distinct CDR3 sequences, with roughly a fifth appearing a single time and roughly 19% taken by the ten largest. The sequenced sample was memory CD4+ T cells from blood (PBMCs). Receptor source: a human donor in good health.

The chain uses TRBV5-1 and TRBJ2-3; 10 bases are a match to TRBD1. CDR3 length: 13 residues. Germline V gene data show CDR1 as SGHRS and CDR2 as YFSETQ. With 7 bases clipped from V and 2 bases from J, the junction kept 1 base outside the gene matches. CDR3 in amino acids: CASGTGDTDTQYF. CDR3 in DNA: TGCGCCAGCGGGACAGGGGACACAGATACGCAGTATTTT.

Details on this clonotype: This may stem from a read error, because a much larger clone lies one nucleotide away. J is TRBJ1-6 and V is TRBV12-3 or TRBV12-4, with a possible D match to TRBD1 (6 bases). The CDR3 is made up of 14 amino acids. The CDR3 DNA reads TGTGCCAGCCGAGGGCTGGGGGGCAATTCACCCCCCCACTTT. It specifies CASRGLGGNSPPHF.